Sequencing of this T cell receptor (beta chain) was carried out in a study of shared clonotypes between healthy human individuals. Germline CDR1 reads MNHEY; CDR2 reads SMNVEV (reference sequence). V was trimmed by 10 bases and J by 7 bases, leaving 19 bases between them. This CDR3 region has 13 residues. Produced via immunoSEQ multiplex PCR; TCRdb's table is partial and in-frame only. This sample carries about 1 million clones, roughly 70% of them seen once, and the ten largest clones take about 1.5%. Donors, healthy HIV-negative adults, lacked recent acute infections or vaccinations. Researchers partitioned CD4+ cells into CD45RA+ naive and CD45RA-negative memory subsets.

The sample comprised memory CD4+ T cells sorted from blood. Subset noted: CD45RA-negative fraction. This TCR was sampled from a man aged 18 to 30 in good health. The chain links TRBV27 to TRBJ1-1; D may be TRBD1 (5 bases). The CDR3 region has the DNA TGTGCCACCTCCCTTTGGGGCACCCGTGAAGCTTTCTTT. This sequence encodes CATSLWGTREAFF.